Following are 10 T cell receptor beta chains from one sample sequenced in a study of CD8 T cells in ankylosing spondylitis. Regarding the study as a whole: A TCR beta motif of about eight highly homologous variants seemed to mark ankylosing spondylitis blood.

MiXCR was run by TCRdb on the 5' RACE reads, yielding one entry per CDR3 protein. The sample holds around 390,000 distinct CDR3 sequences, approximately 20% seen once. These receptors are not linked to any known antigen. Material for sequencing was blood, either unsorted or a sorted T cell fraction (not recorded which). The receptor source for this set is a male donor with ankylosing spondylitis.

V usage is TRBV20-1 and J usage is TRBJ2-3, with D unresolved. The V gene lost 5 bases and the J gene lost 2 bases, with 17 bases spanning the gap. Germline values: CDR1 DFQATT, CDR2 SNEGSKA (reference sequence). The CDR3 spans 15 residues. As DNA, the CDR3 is TGCAGTGCTGGACCCCTAGGACGGTCCACAGATACGCAGTATTTT. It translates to CSAGPLGRSTDTQYF.

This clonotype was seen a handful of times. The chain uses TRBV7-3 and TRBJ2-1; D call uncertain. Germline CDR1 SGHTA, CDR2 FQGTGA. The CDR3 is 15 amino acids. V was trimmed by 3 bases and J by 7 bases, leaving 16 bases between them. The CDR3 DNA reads TGTGCCAGCAGCTTGGGGTTTGTGACCATGAATGAGCAGTTCTTC. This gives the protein CASSLGFVTMNEQFF. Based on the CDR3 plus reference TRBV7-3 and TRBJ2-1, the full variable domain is GAGVSQTPSNKVTEKGKYVELRCDPISGHTALYWYRQSLGQGPEFLIYFQGTGAADDSGLPNDRFFAVRPEGSVSTLKIQRTERGDSAVYLCASSLGFVTMNEQFFGPGTRLTVL.

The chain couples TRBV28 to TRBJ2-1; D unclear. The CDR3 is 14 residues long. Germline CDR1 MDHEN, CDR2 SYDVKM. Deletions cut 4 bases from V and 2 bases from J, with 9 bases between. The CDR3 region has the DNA TGTGCCAGCAGTTCTACGGGTGCCTACAATGAGCAGTTCTTC. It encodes CASSSTGAYNEQFF.

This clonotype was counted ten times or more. The CDR3 region has the DNA TGTGCCAGCACCCCGGACAGATACAATGAGCAGTTCTTC. Translated: CASTPDRYNEQFF. The gene calls are TRBV6-2 or TRBV6-3 and TRBJ2-1, with D possibly matching TRBD1 (6 bases). The germline V gene encodes CDR1 MNHEY and CDR2 SVGEGT. Trimming shortened V by 7 bases and J by 4 bases, and 11 bases separated the two germline ends. The CDR3 is 13 amino acids.

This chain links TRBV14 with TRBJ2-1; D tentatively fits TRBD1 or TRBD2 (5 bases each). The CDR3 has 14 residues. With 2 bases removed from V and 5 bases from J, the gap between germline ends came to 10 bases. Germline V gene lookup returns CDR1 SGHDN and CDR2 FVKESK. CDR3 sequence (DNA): TGTGCCAGCAGCCAACCCGGGGACCACAATGAGCAGTTCTTC. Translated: CASSQPGDHNEQFF.

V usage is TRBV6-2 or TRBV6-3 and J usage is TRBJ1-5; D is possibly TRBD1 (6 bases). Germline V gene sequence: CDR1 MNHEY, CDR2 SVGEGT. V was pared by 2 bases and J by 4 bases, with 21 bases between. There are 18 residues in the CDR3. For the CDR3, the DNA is TGTGCCAGCAGTTACCCTTTAACACTGACAGGCGATAATCAGCCCCAGCATTTT. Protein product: CASSYPLTLTGDNQPQHF.

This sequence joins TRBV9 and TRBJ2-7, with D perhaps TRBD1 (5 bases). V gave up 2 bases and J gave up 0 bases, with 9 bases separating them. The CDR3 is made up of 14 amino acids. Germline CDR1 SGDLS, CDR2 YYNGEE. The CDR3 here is CASSVEGVSYEQYF. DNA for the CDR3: TGTGCCAGCAGCGTCGAAGGGGTCTCCTACGAGCAGTACTTC. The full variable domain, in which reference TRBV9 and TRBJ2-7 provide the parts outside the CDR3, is DSGVTQTPKHLITATGQRVTLRCSPRSGDLSVYWYQQSLDQGLQFLIQYYNGEERAKGNILERFSAQQFPDLHSELNLSSLELGDSALYFCASSVEGVSYEQYFGPGTRLTVT.

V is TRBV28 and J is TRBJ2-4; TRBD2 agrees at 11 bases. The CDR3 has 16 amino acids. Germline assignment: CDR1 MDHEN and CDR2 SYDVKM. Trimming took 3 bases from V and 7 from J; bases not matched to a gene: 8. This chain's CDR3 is CASSFLAGGRKNIQYF. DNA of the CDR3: TGTGCCAGCAGTTTCTTAGCGGGAGGGAGGAAGAACATTCAGTACTTC.

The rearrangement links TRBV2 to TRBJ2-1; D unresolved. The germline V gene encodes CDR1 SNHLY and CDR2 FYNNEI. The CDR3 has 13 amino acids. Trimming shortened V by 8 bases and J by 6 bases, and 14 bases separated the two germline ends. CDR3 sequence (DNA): TGTGCCAGCTTAATTTGGGATCCCAATGAGCAGTTCTTC. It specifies CASLIWDPNEQFF. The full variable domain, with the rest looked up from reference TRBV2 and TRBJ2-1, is EPEVTQTPSHQVTQMGQEVILRCVPISNHLYFYWYRQILGQKVEFLVSFYNNEISEKSEIFDDQFSVERPDGSNFTLKIRSTKLEDSAMYFCASLIWDPNEQFFGPGTRLTVL.

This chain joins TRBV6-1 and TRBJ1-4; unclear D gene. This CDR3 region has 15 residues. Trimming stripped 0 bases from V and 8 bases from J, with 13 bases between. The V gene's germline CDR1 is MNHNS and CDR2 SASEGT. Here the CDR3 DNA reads TGTGCCAGCAGTGAAGCGCCCGGGGTCAGCGAAAAACTGTTTTTT. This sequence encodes CASSEAPGVSEKLFF.